The 4 T cell receptor beta chains listed next were all sequenced from one sample in a study of blood T cell repertoires in COVID-19. Only in-frame clones appear in the TCRdb table, and some are missing; sequencing was by immunoSEQ multiplex PCR. The table has tens of thousands of clones, 82% seen once; the top ten hold around 4.3%. The sequencing sample was made of peripheral blood. The receptors were sampled from a woman in her sixties or seventies with acute or convalescent COVID-19.

In nucleotides, the CDR3 is TGTGCCAGCACCAACAGGGGCTTTAATGAAAAACTGTTTTTT. Translating it yields CASTNRGFNEKLFF. This chain connects TRBV2 to TRBJ1-4, with TRBD1 identical over 7 bases. This CDR3 has 14 amino acids. Germline V gene lookup returns CDR1 SNHLY and CDR2 FYNNEI. Trimming at V came to 7 bases and at J to 4 bases, leaving 6 bases not matched to a gene.

The chain joins TRBV6-6 to TRBJ1-2; unclear D gene. CDR1 and CDR2 from the germline V gene are MNHNY and SVGAGI (reference sequence). This CDR3 is built from 13 residues. Trimming took off 7 bases at V and 0 bases at J, with 9 bases between the two ends. The CDR3 loop is CASIEQTNYGYTF. CDR3 DNA sequence: TGTGCCAGCATCGAGCAAACTAACTATGGCTACACCTTC.

This clone was observed at least ten times. The J gene is TRBJ2-5, the V gene TRBV3-1 (or the pseudogene TRBV3-2); D is possibly TRBD1 (5 bases). The germline V gene has CDR1 LGHDT and CDR2 YNNKEL (reference sequence). This CDR3 is 16 amino acids long. The ends were cut back, 4 bases at V and 6 bases at J, with 21 bases in the middle. The CDR3 DNA reads TGTGCCAGCAGCCCCATGGGGCGGACGGTCTATAAGACCCAGTACTTC. Protein product: CASSPMGRTVYKTQYF.

CDR3 sequence reads: CASSKGTARARFTEAFF. Here the CDR3 DNA reads TGTGCCAGCTCAAAAGGGACAGCGAGGGCTCGGTTTACTGAAGCTTTCTTT. The chain links TRBV18 to TRBJ1-1, with 7 bases identical to TRBD1. The CDR3 consists of 17 residues. Per the germline V gene, CDR1 is KGHSH and CDR2 is LQKENI. V shed 5 bases, J shed 5 bases, and the junction held 17 bases outside the gene matches.